Described below is a single T cell receptor beta chain sequence and its context. This sample is part of a study of blood T cells in healthy people across ages. Individuals who donated were healthy Caucasians from Russia aged roughly 6 to 100. For the second PCR, which ran for about 7 to 12 cycles, a sample-barcoded 5' primer and a J-beta primer mix were used. MiXCR was run by TCRdb on the 5' RACE reads, yielding one entry per CDR3 protein. The sample records about 800,000 distinct CDR3 sequences, 46% being singletons. Germline V gene data show CDR1 as SQVTM and CDR2 as ANQGSEA. The CDR3 loop spans 11 amino acids. Trimming removed 7 bases from V and 1 base from J, with 7 bases in between.

Material for sequencing was blood. The source is a man aged 80 or over in good health. The V and J genes are TRBV29-1 and TRBJ1-2, with no clear D. As DNA, the CDR3 is TGCAGCGCCCGGTATAACTATGGCTACACCTTC. Translated: CSARYNYGYTF.